These 3 T cell receptor beta chains share one sample of origin, sequenced in a study of T cells in localized non-small cell lung cancer. The data were produced by immunoSEQ multiplex PCR, yet TCRdb's version contains in-frame clones alone and is incomplete. The sample shows just over 15,000 clones, around 87% of them seen only once. The material sequenced was peripheral blood mononuclear cells, taken before any cancer treatment. These receptors all stem from a male donor aged 60 or over with stage II lung adenocarcinoma.

The chain combines TRBV5-1 with TRBJ2-7; D remains unclear. Per germline, CDR1 SGHRS and CDR2 YFSETQ. The CDR3 spans 15 residues. Deletions cut 0 bases from V and 3 bases from J, with 13 bases between. CDR3 in amino acids: CASSLDRQRLYEQYF. The CDR3 DNA is TGCGCCAGCAGCTTGGACCGTCAGAGACTCTACGAGCAGTACTTC.

The rearrangement links TRBV9 to TRBJ2-1; 14 positions agree with TRBD2. Germline CDR1 is SGDLS and CDR2 is YYNGEE. The CDR3 runs to 16 residues. The junction had 9 bases not matched to a gene; V was cut back by 3 bases and J by 10 bases. The chain's CDR3 is CASSAGGTSGSNEQFF. The CDR3 nucleotides are TGTGCCAGCAGCGCGGGAGGGACTAGCGGGAGTAACGAGCAGTTCTTC.

The chain uses TRBV19 and TRBJ1-2, with 9 bases identical to TRBD1. The CDR3 extends over 15 amino acids. V was clipped by 6 bases and J by 4 bases; unmatched bases: 9. The germline CDR1 and CDR2 sequences are LNHDA and SQIVND (reference sequence). The chain's CDR3 is CASSDYGTGFYGYTF. As DNA, the CDR3 is TGTGCCAGTAGCGATTATGGGACAGGGTTCTATGGCTACACCTTC.